This TCR beta chain was observed in a study of cytomegalovirus exposure and HLA in healthy donors. The CDR3 has 14 residues. The V end was cut by 4 bases, the J end by 2 bases, with 9 bases between. From germline, CDR1 is SNHLY and CDR2 FYNNEI. As for this clone: The antigen remains undetermined.

Findings of the study overall: Cytomegalovirus association was listed for 170 or so TCR beta chains.

13 Jbeta primers and 60 Vbeta primers were used for the PCR. The assay was immunoSEQ multiplex PCR, and TCRdb's table has in-frame clones only and misses some. The data hold some 70,000 clones, with around 76% observed a single time. The sample taken for sequencing was PBMCs. This TCR derives from a man in his late teens or twenties in good health and CMV-seronegative. V is TRBV2 and J is TRBJ1-5; D gene ambiguous. In nucleotides, the CDR3 is TGTGCCAGCAGTGGATCGCAGGGCAATCAGCCCCAGCATTTT. Translated: CASSGSQGNQPQHF.